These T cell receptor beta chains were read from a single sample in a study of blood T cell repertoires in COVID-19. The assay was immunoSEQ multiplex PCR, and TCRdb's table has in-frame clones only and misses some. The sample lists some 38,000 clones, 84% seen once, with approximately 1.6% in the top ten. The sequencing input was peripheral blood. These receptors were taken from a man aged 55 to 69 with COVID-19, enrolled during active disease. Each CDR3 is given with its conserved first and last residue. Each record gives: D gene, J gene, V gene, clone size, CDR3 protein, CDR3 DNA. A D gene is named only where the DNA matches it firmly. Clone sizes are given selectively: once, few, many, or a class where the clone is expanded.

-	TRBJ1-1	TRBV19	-	CASSITANTEAFF	TGTGCCAGTAGTATCACAGCTAACACTGAAGCTTTCTTT
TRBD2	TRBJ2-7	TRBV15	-	CATSRAGTRRSEQYF	TGTGCCACCAGCAGAGCTGGGACTAGGAGGAGCGAGCAGTACTTC
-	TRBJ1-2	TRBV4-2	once	CASSQDTVSNYGYTF	TGTGCCAGCAGCCAAGACACGGTCTCTAACTATGGCTACACCTTC
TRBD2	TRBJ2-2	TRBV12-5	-	CTPQFRKRDNTGELFF	TGTACGCCTCAATTTCGAAAGCGGGACAACACCGGGGAGCTGTTTTTT
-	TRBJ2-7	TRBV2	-	CASRDSNYEQYF	TGTGCCAGCAGGGACAGTAACTACGAGCAGTACTTC
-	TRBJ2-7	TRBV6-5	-	CASSPRTGAYEQYF	TGTGCCAGCAGTCCTCGGACGGGAGCCTACGAGCAGTACTTC
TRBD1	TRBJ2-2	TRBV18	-	CASSPPGTGPGELFF	TGTGCCAGCTCACCACCCGGGACAGGGCCCGGGGAGCTGTTTTTT
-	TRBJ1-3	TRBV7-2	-	CASTLSWGNTIYF	TGTGCCAGCACCCTAAGTTGGGGAAACACCATATATTTT
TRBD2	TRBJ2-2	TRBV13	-	CASSSPHLRTSGKPGELFF	TGTGCCAGCAGCTCCCCACACCTGAGGACTAGCGGCAAACCCGGGGAGCTGTTTTTT
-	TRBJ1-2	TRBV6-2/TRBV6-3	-	CASSFPYLGNYGYTF	TGTGCCAGCAGTTTCCCCTATTTGGGCAACTATGGCTACACCTTC
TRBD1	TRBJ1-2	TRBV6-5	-	CASSRDSNYGYTF	TGTGCCAGCAGTAGGGACAGCAACTATGGCTACACCTTC
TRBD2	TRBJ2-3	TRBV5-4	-	CASSSGLAGSTDTQYF	TGTGCCAGCAGCTCGGGACTAGCGGGAAGCACAGATACGCAGTATTTT
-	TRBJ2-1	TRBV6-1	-	CASSDRANQFF	TGTGCCAGCAGTGACAGGGCCAATCAGTTCTTC
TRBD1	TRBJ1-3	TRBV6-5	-	CATRQGTLGNTIYF	TGTGCCACCCGACAGGGGACCCTCGGAAACACCATATATTTT
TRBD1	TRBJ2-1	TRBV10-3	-	CAISIDRASYNEQFF	TGTGCCATCAGCATCGACAGGGCCTCCTACAATGAGCAGTTCTTC
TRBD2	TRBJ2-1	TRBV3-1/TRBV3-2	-	CASSLTSGPIAFF	TGTGCCAGCAGCCTAACTAGCGGGCCTATCGCGTTCTTC
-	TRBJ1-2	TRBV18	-	CASSPPADSMGYTF	TGTGCCAGCTCACCACCGGCGGACTCTATGGGCTACACCTTC
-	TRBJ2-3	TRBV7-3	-	CASSSTPLDTQYF	TGTGCCAGCAGCTCGACACCTCTAGATACGCAGTATTTT
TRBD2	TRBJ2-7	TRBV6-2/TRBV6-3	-	CASSSRTSGLSSYEQYF	TGTGCCAGCAGTTCGCGGACTAGCGGGTTAAGCTCCTACGAGCAGTACTTC
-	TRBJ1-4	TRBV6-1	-	CASSDSRQRLNEKLFF	TGTGCCAGCAGTGATTCCAGGCAGCGGTTAAATGAAAAACTGTTTTTT
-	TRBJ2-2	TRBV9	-	CASSAPGSSTGELFF	TGTGCCAGCAGCGCCCCTGGGAGTTCCACCGGGGAGCTGTTTTTT
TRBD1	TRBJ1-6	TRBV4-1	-	CASSRDRANSPLHF	TGCGCCAGCAGCCGGGACAGGGCGAATTCACCCCTCCACTTT
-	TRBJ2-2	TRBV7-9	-	CASSLSQRGTGELFF	TGTGCCAGCAGCTTATCCCAGAGAGGCACCGGGGAGCTGTTTTTT
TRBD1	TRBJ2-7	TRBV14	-	CASSQGLSGTGHEQYF	TGTGCCAGCAGCCAAGGATTATCCGGGACAGGGCACGAGCAGTACTTC
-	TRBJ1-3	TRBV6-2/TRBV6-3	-	CASSPRGQSRGNTIYF	TGTGCCAGCAGCCCGAGAGGACAGTCCCGTGGAAACACCATATATTTT
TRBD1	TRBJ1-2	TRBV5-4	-	CASSFGQGRGYTF	TGTGCCAGCAGCTTCGGACAGGGTCGGGGCTACACCTTC
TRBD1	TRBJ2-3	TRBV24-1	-	CATSPRGSDTQYF	TGTGCCACCAGTCCCAGGGGGTCAGATACGCAGTATTTT
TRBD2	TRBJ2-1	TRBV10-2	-	CATPGLSYNEQFF	TGCGCCACTCCGGGACTATCCTACAATGAGCAGTTCTTC
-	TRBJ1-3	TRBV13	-	CASSRRDYGNTIYF	TGTGCCAGCAGCCGCCGGGACTACGGGAACACCATATATTTT
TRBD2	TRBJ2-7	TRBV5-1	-	CASMVAGGGGEQYF	TGCGCCAGCATGGTAGCGGGAGGAGGGGGTGAGCAGTACTTC
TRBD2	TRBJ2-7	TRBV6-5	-	CASSERGAFDEQYF	TGTGCCAGCAGCGAGCGGGGAGCTTTTGACGAGCAGTACTTC
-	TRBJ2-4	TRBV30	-	CAWSVRYGAGIGKNIQYF	TGTGCCTGGAGTGTACGATATGGGGCAGGGATTGGCAAAAACATTCAGTACTTC
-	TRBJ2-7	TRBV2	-	CASSERGMGSGEQYF	TGTGCCAGCAGTGAAAGGGGAATGGGGTCCGGCGAGCAGTACTTC
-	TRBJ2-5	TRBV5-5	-	CASSPATRGETQYF	TGTGCCAGCAGCCCCGCTACACGGGGGGAGACCCAGTACTTC
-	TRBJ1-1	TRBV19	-	CASSIGGEGTEAFF	TGTGCCAGTAGTATCGGGGGGGAAGGCACTGAAGCTTTCTTT
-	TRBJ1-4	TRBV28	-	CASSGRPEKLFF	TGTGCCAGCTCCGGCAGGCCTGAAAAACTGTTTTTT
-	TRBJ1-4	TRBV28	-	CASSPSPGYAEKLFF	TGTGCCAGCAGTCCCTCTCCAGGGTATGCTGAAAAACTGTTTTTT
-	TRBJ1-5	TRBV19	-	CASSVRAYSNQPQHF	TGTGCCAGTAGTGTCAGGGCCTATAGCAATCAGCCCCAGCATTTT
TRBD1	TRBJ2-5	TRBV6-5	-	CASSRTGQETQYF	TGTGCCAGCAGCCGGACAGGGCAAGAGACCCAGTACTTC
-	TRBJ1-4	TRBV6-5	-	CASTNGLNNEKLFF	TGTGCCAGTACCAACGGACTGAATAATGAAAAACTGTTTTTT
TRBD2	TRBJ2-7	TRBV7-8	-	CASSLAGRYEQYF	TGTGCCAGCTCGCTAGCGGGAAGGTACGAGCAGTACTTC
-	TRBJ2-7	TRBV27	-	CASSLNRRYEQYF	TGTGCCAGCAGTTTGAATCGGAGGTACGAGCAGTACTTC
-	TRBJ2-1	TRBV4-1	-	CASSSSGSAYNEQFF	TGCGCCAGCAGCTCGAGCGGGTCGGCGTACAATGAGCAGTTCTTC
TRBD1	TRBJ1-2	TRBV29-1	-	CSVSGTGGLLDGYTF	TGCAGCGTTTCCGGGACAGGGGGCCTCCTAGATGGCTACACCTTC
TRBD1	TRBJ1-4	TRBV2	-	CASSAGTGSRKLFF	TGTGCCAGCAGCGCCGGGACAGGGTCCCGAAAACTGTTTTTT
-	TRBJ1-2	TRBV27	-	CASSLSSDYGYTF	TGTGCCAGCAGTTTATCTTCGGACTATGGCTACACCTTC
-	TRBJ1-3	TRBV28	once	CASSLSAGVSGNTIYF	TGTGCCAGCAGTTTATCCGCGGGAGTCTCTGGAAACACCATATATTTT
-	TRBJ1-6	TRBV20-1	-	CSASVVTGENSPLHF	TGCAGTGCTAGTGTGGTGACAGGCGAAAATTCACCCCTCCACTTT
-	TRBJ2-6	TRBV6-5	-	CASSFGTTSGANVLTF	TGTGCCAGCAGTTTTGGGACAACGTCTGGGGCCAACGTCCTGACTTTC
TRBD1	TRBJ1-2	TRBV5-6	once	CASSQEGTGGSRGYTF	TGTGCCAGCAGCCAGGAAGGGACAGGGGGCTCACGGGGCTACACCTTC
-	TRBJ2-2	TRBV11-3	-	CASSKDSANTGELFF	TGTGCCAGCAGCAAAGACTCCGCGAACACCGGGGAGCTGTTTTTT
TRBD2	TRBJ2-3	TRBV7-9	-	CASSLGGGGTDTQYF	TGTGCCAGCAGCTTAGGCGGGGGGGGCACAGATACGCAGTATTTT
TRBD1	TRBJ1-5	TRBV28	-	CASRQGGSNQPQHF	TGTGCCAGCAGGCAGGGGGGCAGCAATCAGCCCCAGCATTTT